The clone carrying this T cell receptor beta chain showed up just a few times. Antigen: not known. These data originate in a study of cytomegalovirus exposure and HLA in healthy donors. Study findings and constraints: Later findings reportedly placed an Asian-associated ancestry cluster below the approximately 630-donor mean for N-insertions. Associated with HLA alleles at 0.05 false discovery rate in a later analysis were 15,000 to 20,000 TCR beta sequences.

13 Jbeta primers and 60 Vbeta primers were used for the PCR. The assay was immunoSEQ multiplex PCR, and TCRdb's table has in-frame clones only and misses some. The table includes 90,000 to 140,000 clones, roughly 13% detected once. Germline V gene data show CDR1 as SGHNT and CDR2 as YYREEE (reference sequence). The CDR3 is 12 amino acids. V shed 0 bases and J shed 10 bases, with 8 bases lying between them. Material for sequencing was PBMCs. The receptor was isolated from a man aged 35 to 55 in good health and CMV-seropositive. The chain joins TRBV5-4 to TRBJ2-1; D call uncertain. The CDR3 DNA sequence: TGTGCCAGCAGCTTGGACTCCCTGGAGCAGTTCTTC. Translating it yields CASSLDSLEQFF. Full variable domain (missing parts from reference TRBV5-4 and TRBJ2-1): ETGVTQSPTHLIKTRGQQVTLRCSSQSGHNTVSWYQQALGQGPQFIFQYYREEENGRGNFPPRFSGLQFPNYSSELNVNALELDDSALYLCASSLDSLEQFFGPGTRLTVL.